The T cell receptor (beta chain) under discussion was sequenced for a study of tumor-infiltrating lymphocytes in glioblastoma multiforme. Germline V CDR1 and CDR2: MGHRA, YSYEKL. There are 15 residues in the CDR3. This clonotype appeared many times. Its antigen is unknown. Given a much more abundant clone one base away, this may be a read error. Study conclusions and caveats: RNA-based TCR sequencing may distort clone frequencies, since cells carry unequal TCR transcript numbers. TCR plus mutation findings rest on a single glioblastoma patient. No surface-marker sorting into functional T cell subtypes was done.

Three nested ARM-PCR rounds with V-beta and C-beta primers built TCRB libraries. These TCRB libraries lack any described unique molecular identifiers. MiXCR was run by TCRdb on the multiplex PCR reads, yielding one entry per CDR3 protein. In the table there are more than 10,000 distinct CDR3 sequences, approximately 68% of which are singletons. V gene TRBV4-1 combines with J gene TRBJ2-7, with TRBD2 as a possible D gene (5 bases). Sequenced input: brain tumor tissue. The clonotype comes from a male donor with glioblastoma. The CDR3 loop reads CASSTHSESSYGQYF. The DNA of the CDR3 is TGCGCCAGCAGCACACATAGCGAGAGCTCCTACGGGCAGTACTTC.